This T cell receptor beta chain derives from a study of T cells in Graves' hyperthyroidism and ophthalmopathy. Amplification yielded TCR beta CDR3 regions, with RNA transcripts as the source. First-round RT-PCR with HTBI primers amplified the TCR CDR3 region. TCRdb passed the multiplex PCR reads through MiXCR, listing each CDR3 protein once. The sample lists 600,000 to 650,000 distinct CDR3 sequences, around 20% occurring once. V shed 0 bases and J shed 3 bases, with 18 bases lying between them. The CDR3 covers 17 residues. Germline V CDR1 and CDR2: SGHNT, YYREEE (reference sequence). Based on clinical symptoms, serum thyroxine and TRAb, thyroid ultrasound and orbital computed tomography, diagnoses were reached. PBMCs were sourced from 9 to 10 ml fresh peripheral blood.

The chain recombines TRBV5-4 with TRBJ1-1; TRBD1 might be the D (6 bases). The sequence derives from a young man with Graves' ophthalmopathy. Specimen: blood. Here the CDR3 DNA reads TGTGCCAGCAGCTTGGCGTGGGGGGCTCGTTCGGACACTGAAGCTTTCTTT. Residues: CASSLAWGARSDTEAFF. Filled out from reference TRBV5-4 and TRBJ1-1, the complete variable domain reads ETGVTQSPTHLIKTRGQQVTLRCSSQSGHNTVSWYQQALGQGPQFIFQYYREEENGRGNFPPRFSGLQFPNYSSELNVNALELDDSALYLCASSLAWGARSDTEAFFGQGTRLTVV.